These 4 T cell receptor beta chains were all obtained from the same sample, sequenced in a study of immune reconstitution after stem cell transplant in scleroderma. From the RT-PCR reads, TCRdb called clonotypes with MiXCR, one entry per CDR3 protein. The sample contains around 2,300 distinct CDR3 sequences, 11% of which appear only once. Specimen collection occurred before or after autologous hematopoietic stem cell transplantation (not recorded which). These receptors came from a female donor with systemic sclerosis.

This clonotype counts as medium-sized. This chain joins TRBV12-3 or TRBV12-4 and TRBJ2-5; 8 bases agree with TRBD1. Germline trimming cut 5 bases from V and 5 bases from J; bases unmatched to any gene: 7. The CDR3 is made up of 14 amino acids. The CDR3 DNA follows: TGTGCCAGCAGTCCAGGGGGCGGTGAGGAGACCCAGTACTTC. It specifies CASSPGGGEETQYF.

This sequence joins TRBV5-1 and TRBJ2-3, with 10 bases aligning to TRBD1. V was clipped by 3 bases and J by 2 bases; unmatched bases: 3. Germline V gives CDR1 SGHRS, CDR2 YFSETQ. CDR3 length: 15 residues. Here the CDR3 DNA reads TGCGCCAGCAGCTCGACAGGGGGCCACACAGATACGCAGTATTTT. Translation gives CASSSTGGHTDTQYF.

This clonotype is medium-sized (0.01 to 0.1%) in the sample. V and J are TRBV5-1 and TRBJ2-3; TRBD2 aligns across 9 bases. Germline trimming cut 4 bases from V and 7 bases from J; bases unmatched to any gene: 10. CDR3 length: 15 amino acids. Germline V gene lookup returns CDR1 SGHRS and CDR2 YFSETQ. CDR3 sequence: CASSVDPGLAYTQYF. CDR3 DNA: TGCGCCAGCAGCGTTGATCCGGGACTAGCTTATACGCAGTATTTT.

Sample share makes this clonotype medium-sized (0.01 to 0.1%). The chain links TRBV2 to TRBJ2-3, with D perhaps TRBD2 (6 bases). The V end lost 3 bases, the J end lost 3 bases, and 16 bases lay between the germline ends. Germline values: CDR1 SNHLY, CDR2 FYNNEI. The CDR3 is 16 residues long. The CDR3 loop is CASSEPRGVITDTQYF. The CDR3 region has the DNA TGTGCCAGCAGTGAGCCGCGCGGGGTGATTACAGATACGCAGTATTTT.